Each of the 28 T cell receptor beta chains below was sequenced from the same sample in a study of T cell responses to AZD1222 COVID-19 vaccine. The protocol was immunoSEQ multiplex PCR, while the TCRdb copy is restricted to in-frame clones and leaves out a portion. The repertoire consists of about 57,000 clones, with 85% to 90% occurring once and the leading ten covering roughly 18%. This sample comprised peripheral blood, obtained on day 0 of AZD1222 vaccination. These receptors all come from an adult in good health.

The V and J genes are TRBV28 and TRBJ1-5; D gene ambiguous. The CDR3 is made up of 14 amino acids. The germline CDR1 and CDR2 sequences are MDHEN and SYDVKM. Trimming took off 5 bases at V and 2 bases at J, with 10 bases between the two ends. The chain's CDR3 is CASSEGIRNQPQHF. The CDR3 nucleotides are TGTGCCAGCAGTGAGGGAATCCGCAATCAGCCCCAGCATTTT.

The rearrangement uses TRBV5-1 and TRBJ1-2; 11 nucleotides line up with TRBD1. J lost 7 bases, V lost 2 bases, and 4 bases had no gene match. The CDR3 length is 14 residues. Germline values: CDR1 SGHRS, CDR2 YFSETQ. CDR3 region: CASSLGQGAIGYTF. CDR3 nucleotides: TGCGCCAGCAGCTTAGGACAGGGGGCGATTGGCTACACCTTC.

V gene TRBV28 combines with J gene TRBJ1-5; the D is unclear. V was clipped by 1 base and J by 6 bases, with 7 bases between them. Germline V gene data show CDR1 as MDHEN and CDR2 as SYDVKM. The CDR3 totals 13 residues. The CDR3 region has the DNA TGTGCCAGCAGTTTATTGGGTTTTCAGCCCCAGCATTTT. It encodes CASSLLGFQPQHF.

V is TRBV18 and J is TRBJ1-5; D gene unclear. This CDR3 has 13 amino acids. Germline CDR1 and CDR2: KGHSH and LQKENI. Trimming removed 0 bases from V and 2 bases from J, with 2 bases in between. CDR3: CASSPPGNQPQHF. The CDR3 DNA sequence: TGTGCCAGCTCACCACCGGGCAATCAGCCCCAGCATTTT.

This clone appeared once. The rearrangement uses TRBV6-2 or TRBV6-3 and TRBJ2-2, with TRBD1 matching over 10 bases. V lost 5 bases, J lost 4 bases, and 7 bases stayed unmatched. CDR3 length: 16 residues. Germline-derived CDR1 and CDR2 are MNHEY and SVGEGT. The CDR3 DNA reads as TGTGCCAGCAGTCCCGACAGGGGGCAGCCCACCGGGGAGCTGTTTTTT. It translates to CASSPDRGQPTGELFF.

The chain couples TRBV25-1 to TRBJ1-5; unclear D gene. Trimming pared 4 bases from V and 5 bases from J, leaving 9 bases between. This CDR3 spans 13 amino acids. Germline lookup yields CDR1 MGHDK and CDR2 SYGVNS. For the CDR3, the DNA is TGTGCCAGCAGTGGTTACCTGGATCAGCCCCAGCATTTT. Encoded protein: CASSGYLDQPQHF.

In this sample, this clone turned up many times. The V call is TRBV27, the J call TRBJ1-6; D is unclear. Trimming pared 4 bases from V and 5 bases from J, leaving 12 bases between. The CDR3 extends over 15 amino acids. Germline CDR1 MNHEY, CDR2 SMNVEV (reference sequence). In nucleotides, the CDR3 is TGTGCCAGCAGTTGGATGGGTAACCATAATTCACCCCTCCACTTT. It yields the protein CASSWMGNHNSPLHF.

CDR3 DNA: TGTGCCAGCAGTTCGAGGGGTCAGCCCCAGCATTTT. Its translation: CASSSRGQPQHF. The chain uses TRBV12-3 or TRBV12-4 and TRBJ1-5, with D maybe TRBD1 (5 bases). Trimming left V 4 bases short and J 6 bases short, with 7 bases between. The CDR3 has 12 amino acids.

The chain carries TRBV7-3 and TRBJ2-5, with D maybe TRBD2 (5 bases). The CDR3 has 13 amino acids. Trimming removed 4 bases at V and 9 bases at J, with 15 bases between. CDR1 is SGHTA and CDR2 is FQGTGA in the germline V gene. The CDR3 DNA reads TGTGCCAGCAGCTCCGGCTCGGAGGCGGCCCAGTACTTC. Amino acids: CASSSGSEAAQYF.

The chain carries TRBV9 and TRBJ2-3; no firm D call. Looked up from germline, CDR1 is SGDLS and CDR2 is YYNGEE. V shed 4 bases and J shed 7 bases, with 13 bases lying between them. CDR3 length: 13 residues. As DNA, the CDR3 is TGTGCCAGCAGCCCCCGGGCTGGAAATACGCAGTATTTT. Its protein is CASSPRAGNTQYF. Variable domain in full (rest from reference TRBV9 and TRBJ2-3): DSGVTQTPKHLITATGQRVTLRCSPRSGDLSVYWYQQSLDQGLQFLIQYYNGEERAKGNILERFSAQQFPDLHSELNLSSLELGDSALYFCASSPRAGNTQYFGPGTRLTVL.

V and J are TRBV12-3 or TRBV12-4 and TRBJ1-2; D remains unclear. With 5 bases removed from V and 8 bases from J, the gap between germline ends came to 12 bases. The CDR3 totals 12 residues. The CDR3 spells CASSKATGGYTF. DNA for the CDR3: TGTGCCAGCAGTAAGGCTACGGGGGGCTACACCTTC.

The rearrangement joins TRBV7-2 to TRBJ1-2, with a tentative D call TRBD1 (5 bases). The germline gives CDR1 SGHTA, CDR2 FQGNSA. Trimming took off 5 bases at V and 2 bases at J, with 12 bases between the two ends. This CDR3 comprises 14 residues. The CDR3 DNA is TGTGCCAGCAGCCCAATGGGGGGAAACTATGGCTACACCTTC. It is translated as CASSPMGGNYGYTF.

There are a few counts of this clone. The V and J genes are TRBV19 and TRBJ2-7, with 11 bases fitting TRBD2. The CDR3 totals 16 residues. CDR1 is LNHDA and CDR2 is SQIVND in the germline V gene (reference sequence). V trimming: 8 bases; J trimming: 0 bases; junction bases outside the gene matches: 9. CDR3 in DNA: TGTGCCAGTCGCAGGGCTCTAGCGGGGGGCTCCTACGAGCAGTACTTC. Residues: CASRRALAGGSYEQYF.

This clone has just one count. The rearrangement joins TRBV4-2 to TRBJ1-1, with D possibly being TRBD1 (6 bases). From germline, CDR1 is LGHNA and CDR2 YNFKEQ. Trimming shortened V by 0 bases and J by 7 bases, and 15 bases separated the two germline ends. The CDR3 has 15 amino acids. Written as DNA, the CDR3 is TGTGCCAGCAGCCAAGAGGCGTCGACAGGCTATGAAGCTTTCTTT. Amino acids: CASSQEASTGYEAFF.

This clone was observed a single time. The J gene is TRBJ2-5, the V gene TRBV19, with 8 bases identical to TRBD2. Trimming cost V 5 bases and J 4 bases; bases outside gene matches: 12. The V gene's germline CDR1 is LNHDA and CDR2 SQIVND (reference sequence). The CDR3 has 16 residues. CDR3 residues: CASSPRSGGLRETQYF. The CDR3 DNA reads TGTGCCAGTAGTCCCCGCAGCGGGGGTCTACGAGAGACCCAGTACTTC.

DNA for the CDR3: TGTGCCAGCAGCCAAGACCCCCTCTCGTGGGGTGAGCAGTTCTTC. This sequence encodes CASSQDPLSWGEQFF. This chain joins TRBV3-1 (or the pseudogene TRBV3-2) and TRBJ2-1, with D unclear. The germline gives CDR1 LGHDT, CDR2 YNNKEL (reference sequence). CDR3 length: 15 amino acids. The V end lost 0 bases, the J end lost 9 bases, and 15 bases lay between the germline ends.

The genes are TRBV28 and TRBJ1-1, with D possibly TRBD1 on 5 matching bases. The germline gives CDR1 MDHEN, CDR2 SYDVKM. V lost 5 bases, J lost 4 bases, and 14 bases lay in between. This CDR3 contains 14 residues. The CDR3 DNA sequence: TGTGCCAGCAGTCCCCCGCCGGGGGGCACTGAAGCTTTCTTT. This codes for CASSPPPGGTEAFF.

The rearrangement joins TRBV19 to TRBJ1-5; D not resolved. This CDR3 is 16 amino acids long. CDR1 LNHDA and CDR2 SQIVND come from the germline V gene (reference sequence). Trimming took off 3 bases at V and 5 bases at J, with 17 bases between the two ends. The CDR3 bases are TGTGCCAGTAGTATTCTTGCGGCCCGGGCGGATCAGCCCCAGCATTTT. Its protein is CASSILAARADQPQHF.

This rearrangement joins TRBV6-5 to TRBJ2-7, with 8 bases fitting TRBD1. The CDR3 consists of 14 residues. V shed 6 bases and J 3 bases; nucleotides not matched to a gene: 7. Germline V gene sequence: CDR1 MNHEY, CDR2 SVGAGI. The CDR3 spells CASSRPGTGYEQYF. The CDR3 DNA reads TGTGCCAGCAGCCGTCCAGGGACAGGCTACGAGCAGTACTTC.

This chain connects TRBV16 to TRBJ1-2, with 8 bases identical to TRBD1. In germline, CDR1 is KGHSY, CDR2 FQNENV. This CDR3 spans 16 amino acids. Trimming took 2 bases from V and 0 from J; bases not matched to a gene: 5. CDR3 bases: TGTGCCAGCAGCCAAGGTATGGGACAGGCTAACTATGGCTACACCTTC. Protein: CASSQGMGQANYGYTF.

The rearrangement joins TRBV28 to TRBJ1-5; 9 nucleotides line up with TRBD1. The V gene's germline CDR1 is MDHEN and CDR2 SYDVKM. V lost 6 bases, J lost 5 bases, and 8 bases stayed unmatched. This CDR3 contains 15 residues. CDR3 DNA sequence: TGTGCCAGCAGCCGAGGGACAGGGAGGGATCAGCCCCAGCATTTT. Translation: CASSRGTGRDQPQHF.

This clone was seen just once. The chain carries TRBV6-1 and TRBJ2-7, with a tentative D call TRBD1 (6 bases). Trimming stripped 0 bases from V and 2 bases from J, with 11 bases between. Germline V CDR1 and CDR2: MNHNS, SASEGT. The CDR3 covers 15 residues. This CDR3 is CASSEAAGAPYEQYF. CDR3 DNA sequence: TGTGCCAGCAGTGAAGCGGCAGGGGCCCCCTACGAGCAGTACTTC.

CDR3 protein: CASSPQQATNEKLFF. CDR3 sequence (DNA): TGTGCCAGCAGCCCACAACAGGCAACTAATGAAAAACTGTTTTTT. The chain joins TRBV27 to TRBJ1-4; possibly TRBD1 for D (5 bases). Germline CDR1 MNHEY, CDR2 SMNVEV (reference sequence). The CDR3 extends over 15 amino acids. V lost 6 bases and J lost 0, with 11 bases in between.

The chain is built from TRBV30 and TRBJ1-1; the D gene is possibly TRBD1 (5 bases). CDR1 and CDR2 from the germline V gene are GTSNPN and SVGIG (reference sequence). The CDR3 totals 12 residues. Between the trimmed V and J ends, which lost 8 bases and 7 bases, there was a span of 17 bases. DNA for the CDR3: TGTGCCCTCGTACGGGACCGTCATGAAGCTTTCTTT. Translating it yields CALVRDRHEAFF. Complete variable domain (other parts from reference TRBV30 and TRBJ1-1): SQTIHQWPATLVQPVGSPLSLECTVEGTSNPNLYWYRQAAGRGLQLLFYSVGIGQISSEVPQNLSASRPQDRQFILSSKKLLLSDSGFYLCALVRDRHEAFFGQGTRLTVV.

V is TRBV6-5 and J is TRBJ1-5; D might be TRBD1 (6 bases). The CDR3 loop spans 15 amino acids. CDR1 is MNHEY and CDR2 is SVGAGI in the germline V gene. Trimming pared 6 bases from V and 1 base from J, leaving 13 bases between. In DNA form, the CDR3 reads TGTGCCAGCAGAAAACAGGGTATCAGCAATCAGCCCCAGCATTTT. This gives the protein CASRKQGISNQPQHF.

Here the CDR3 DNA reads TGTGCCAGCAGCTTAGCCGGGACAGTAAATGAAAAACTGTTTTTT. It specifies CASSLAGTVNEKLFF. The chain joins TRBV11-2 to TRBJ1-4, with TRBD1 identical over 7 bases. Germline CDR1 SGHAT, CDR2 FQNNGV. V shed 1 base, J shed 5 bases, and the junction held 4 bases outside the gene matches. This CDR3 spans 15 amino acids. Complete variable domain (other parts from reference TRBV11-2 and TRBJ1-4): EAGVAQSPRYKIIEKRQSVAFWCNPISGHATLYWYQQILGQGPKLLIQFQNNGVVDDSQLPKDRFSAERLKGVDSTLKIQPAKLEDSAVYLCASSLAGTVNEKLFFGSGTQLSVL.

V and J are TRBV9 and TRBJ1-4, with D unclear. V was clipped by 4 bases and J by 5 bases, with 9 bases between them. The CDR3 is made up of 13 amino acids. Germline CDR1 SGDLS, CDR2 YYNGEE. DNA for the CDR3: TGTGCCAGCAGCTCAGATTTAAATGAAAAACTGTTTTTT. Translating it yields CASSSDLNEKLFF.

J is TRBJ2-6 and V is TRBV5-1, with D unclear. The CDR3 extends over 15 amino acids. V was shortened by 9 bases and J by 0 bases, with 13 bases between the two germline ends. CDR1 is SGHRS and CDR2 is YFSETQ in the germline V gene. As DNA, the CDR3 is TGCGCCACTTCCCCAGTAGGCTCTGGGGCCAACGTCCTGACTTTC. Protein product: CATSPVGSGANVLTF.